This T cell receptor beta chain was identified during a study of post-analysis software for immune sequencing data. In the study overall: There were relapsing-remitting, secondary progressive and progressive-relapsing multiple sclerosis among the disease courses included.

The study's findings and limits: Diversity measured as normalized Chao1 was significantly lower in multiple sclerosis patients than in controls. Batch-matched samples strongly co-clustered by F measure.

The authors incorporated unique molecular identifiers into the TCR beta cDNA libraries. cDNA molecules numbering roughly 0.5 million came from approximately 0.91 to 9.4 million T cells. TCRdb itself ran the PCR reads through MiXCR, one entry per CDR3 protein. Of 740,000 or so distinct CDR3 sequences listed, roughly 50% are singletons. As for this clonotype: Its antigen is still unknown.

The sequencing input was blood. The clonotype was recovered from a girl aged 10-17 years with multiple sclerosis.

CDR3 protein: CASSWGLGPYNEQFF. CDR3 DNA sequence: TGTGCCAGCAGTTGGGGGTTAGGGCCTTACAATGAGCAGTTCTTC. The chain joins TRBV27 to TRBJ2-1, with D tentatively TRBD1 or TRBD2 (5 bases each). Per germline, CDR1 MNHEY and CDR2 SMNVEV (reference sequence). Trimming took 4 bases from V and 4 from J, leaving 14 bases between them. The CDR3 runs 15 residues.